This passage covers 14 T cell receptor beta chains from one sample sequenced in a study of blood T cell dynamics during melanoma immunotherapy. The protocol was immunoSEQ multiplex PCR, while the TCRdb copy is restricted to in-frame clones and leaves out a portion. This table holds some 13,000 clones, 86% found once. Time point meaning: pre-treatment baseline. The sample was blood, taken from a patient treated with checkpoint blockade. These receptors were taken from a human donor with melanoma.

The V and J genes are TRBV29-1 and TRBJ2-3; maybe TRBD1 (6 bases). The V end was cut by 1 base, the J end by 2 bases, with 22 bases between. Germline V CDR1 and CDR2: SQVTM, ANQGSEA. The CDR3 extends over 18 amino acids. The CDR3 DNA reads as TGCAGCGTTGAAGCCGGTGGTTACAGGGCCTACCACACAGATACGCAGTATTTT. Translating gives CSVEAGGYRAYHTDTQYF.

CDR3 loop: CASSQEWASGSSYEQYF. In DNA form, the CDR3 reads TGTGCCAGCAGCCAAGAATGGGCTAGCGGGTCTTCGTACGAGCAGTACTTC. The rearrangement links TRBV4-2 to TRBJ2-5; 8 nucleotides agree with TRBD2. The J call may be incorrect, as the DNA end agrees better with TRBJ2-7. The CDR3 runs 17 residues. CDR1 is LGHNA, CDR2 YNFKEQ, per germline.

This clone appeared a single time. DNA of the CDR3: TGTGCCAGCACCCGGAGAGAAACAGATACGCAGTATTTT. Protein: CASTRRETDTQYF. This chain links TRBV2 with TRBJ2-3; D not resolved. This CDR3 contains 13 residues. Germline-derived CDR1 and CDR2 are SNHLY and FYNNEI. V was cut by 7 bases and J by 3 bases, with 11 bases left in between. The variable domain in full, completed from reference TRBV2 and TRBJ2-3, reads EPEVTQTPSHQVTQMGQEVILRCVPISNHLYFYWYRQILGQKVEFLVSFYNNEISEKSEIFDDQFSVERPDGSNFTLKIRSTKLEDSAMYFCASTRRETDTQYFGPGTRLTVL.

This clone has a handful of counts. J is TRBJ1-2 and V is TRBV11-2; D not certain. Germline CDR1 is SGHAT and CDR2 is FQNNGV. The CDR3 is made up of 15 amino acids. V gave up 6 bases and J gave up 6 bases, with 20 bases separating them. The CDR3 loop reads CASRSTRHGLDGYTF. CDR3 bases: TGTGCCAGCAGAAGTACGAGACACGGCCTGGATGGCTACACCTTC.

The gene calls are TRBV5-5 and TRBJ2-6; unclear D gene. Per germline, CDR1 SGHKS and CDR2 YYEKEE (reference sequence). The length of the CDR3 is 16 residues. Between the trimmed V and J ends, which lost 0 bases and 0 bases, there was a span of 7 bases. CDR3 coding DNA: TGTGCCAGCAGCTTGGGCAGGAGCTCTGGGGCCAACGTCCTGACTTTC. Its translation: CASSLGRSSGANVLTF.

The chain recombines TRBV5-1 with TRBJ2-5; D might be TRBD1 (5 bases). The germline V gene has CDR1 SGHRS and CDR2 YFSETQ. V lost 3 bases, J lost 4 bases, and 10 bases lay in between. This CDR3 contains 13 residues. The CDR3 bases are TGCGCCAGCAGCTCAAGGGGTCGAGAGACCCAGTACTTC. It codes for CASSSRGRETQYF.

This clone was counted a few times. This rearrangement joins TRBV29-1 to TRBJ1-2; D possibly corresponds to TRBD1 (6 bases). The CDR3 is 11 amino acids. V was shortened by 6 bases and J by 5 bases, with 10 bases between the two germline ends. Germline V lookup: CDR1 SQVTM, CDR2 ANQGSEA. The CDR3 is CSVHRAYGYTF. Here the CDR3 DNA reads TGCAGCGTGCACAGGGCGTATGGCTACACCTTC.

The chain has TRBV5-6 and TRBJ2-3, with D perhaps given as TRBD1 or TRBD2 (5 bases each). V was trimmed by 6 bases and J by 3 bases, leaving 14 bases between them. The CDR3 consists of 14 residues. The V gene's germline CDR1 is SGHDT and CDR2 YYEEEE. The DNA of the CDR3 is TGTGCCAGCATGGGGTGGGGGAAGACAGATACGCAGTATTTT. It is translated as CASMGWGKTDTQYF. Full variable domain (missing parts from reference TRBV5-6 and TRBJ2-3): DAGVTQSPTHLIKTRGQQVTLRCSPKSGHDTVSWYQQALGQGPQFIFQYYEEEERQRGNFPDRFSGHQFPNYSSELNVNALLLGDSALYLCASMGWGKTDTQYFGPGTRLTVL.

The rearrangement uses TRBV6-6 and TRBJ1-1; D remains unclear. The CDR3 consists of 13 residues. V was clipped by 6 bases and J by 7 bases, with 15 bases between them. CDR1 and CDR2 from the germline V gene are MNHNY and SVGAGI (reference sequence). The CDR3 DNA reads as TGTGCCAGCAGCTTAGGGCGGGCGGTTGAAGCTTTCTTT. Its protein product is CASSLGRAVEAFF.

The rearrangement uses TRBV6-5 and TRBJ1-2, with D possibly TRBD1 on 6 matching bases. Trimming pared 2 bases from V and 8 bases from J, leaving 12 bases between. The CDR3 loop spans 13 amino acids. Germline CDR1 and CDR2: MNHEY and SVGAGI. The CDR3 region has the DNA TGTGCCAGCAGTTACGGGGGGGCTCGCGGCTACACCTTC. Translation: CASSYGGARGYTF.

The V and J genes are TRBV5-8 and TRBJ1-5, with unresolved D. The CDR3 loop spans 14 amino acids. Trimming removed 6 bases from V and 2 bases from J, with 12 bases in between. CDR1 is SGHTS and CDR2 is YDEGEE in the germline V gene. CDR3 DNA sequence: TGTGCCAGCACCGGCAGGCTGGGCAATCAGCCCCAGCATTTT. It specifies CASTGRLGNQPQHF.

The chain employs TRBV11-2 and TRBJ2-7; D call uncertain. CDR3 size: 13 residues. Trimming stripped 3 bases from V and 2 bases from J, with 8 bases between. Germline loops: CDR1 SGHAT, CDR2 FQNNGV. CDR3 protein: CASSLGPTYEQYF. The CDR3 DNA reads TGTGCCAGCAGCTTGGGCCCAACCTACGAGCAGTACTTC.

The V and J genes are TRBV5-1 and TRBJ2-6; TRBD1 aligns across 8 bases. The CDR3 is made up of 22 amino acids. Trimming at V came to 0 bases and at J to 0 bases, leaving 17 bases not matched to a gene. Germline V gene lookup returns CDR1 SGHRS and CDR2 YFSETQ. CDR3 amino acids: CASSLGFVAGGILSSGANVLTF. CDR3 nucleotide sequence: TGCGCCAGCAGCTTGGGTTTTGTTGCAGGGGGCATACTAAGCTCTGGGGCCAACGTCCTGACTTTC.

The chain uses TRBV5-1 and TRBJ1-4; maybe TRBD1 (5 bases). Germline CDR1 is SGHRS and CDR2 is YFSETQ. The CDR3 consists of 14 residues. V was cut by 0 bases and J by 6 bases, with 9 bases left in between. CDR3 DNA sequence: TGCGCCAGCAGCTTGGACAGGCCGGATGAAAAACTGTTTTTT. The encoded protein is CASSLDRPDEKLFF.